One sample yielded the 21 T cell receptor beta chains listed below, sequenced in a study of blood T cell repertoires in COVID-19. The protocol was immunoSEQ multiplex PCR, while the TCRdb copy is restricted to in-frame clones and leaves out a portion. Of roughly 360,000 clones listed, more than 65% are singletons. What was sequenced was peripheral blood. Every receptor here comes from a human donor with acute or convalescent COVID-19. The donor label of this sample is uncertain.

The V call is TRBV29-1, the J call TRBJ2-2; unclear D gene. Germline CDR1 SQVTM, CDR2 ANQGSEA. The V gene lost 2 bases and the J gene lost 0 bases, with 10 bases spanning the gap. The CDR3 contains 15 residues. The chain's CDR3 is CSVEPGPSNTGELFF. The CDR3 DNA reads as TGCAGCGTTGAACCTGGCCCGTCGAACACCGGGGAGCTGTTTTTT.

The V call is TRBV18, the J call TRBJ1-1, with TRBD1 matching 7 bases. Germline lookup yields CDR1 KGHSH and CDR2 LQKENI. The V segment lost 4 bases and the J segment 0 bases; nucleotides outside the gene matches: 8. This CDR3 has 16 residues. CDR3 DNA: TGTGCCAGCTCACTGGGACAGTCATACATGAACACTGAAGCTTTCTTT. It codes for CASSLGQSYMNTEAFF.

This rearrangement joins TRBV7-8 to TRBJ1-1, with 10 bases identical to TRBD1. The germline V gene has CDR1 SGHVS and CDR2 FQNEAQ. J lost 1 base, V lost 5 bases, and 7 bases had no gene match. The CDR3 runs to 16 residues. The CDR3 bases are TGTGCCAGCAGCCCTGGACAGGGGGTTTCGAACACTGAAGCTTTCTTT. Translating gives CASSPGQGVSNTEAFF.

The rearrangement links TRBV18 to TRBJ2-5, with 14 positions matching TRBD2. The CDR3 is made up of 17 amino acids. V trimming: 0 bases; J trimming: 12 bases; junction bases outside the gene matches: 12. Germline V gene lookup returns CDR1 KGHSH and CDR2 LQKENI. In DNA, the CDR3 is TGTGCCAGCTCACCACCGACTAGCGGGGGGGGAAAAGGACGAAAGTACTTC. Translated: CASSPPTSGGGKGRKYF.

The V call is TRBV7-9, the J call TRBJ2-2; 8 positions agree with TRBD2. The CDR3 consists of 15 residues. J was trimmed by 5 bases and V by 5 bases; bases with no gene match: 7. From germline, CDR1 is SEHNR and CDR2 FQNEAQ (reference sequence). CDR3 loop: CASSGGRLITGELFF. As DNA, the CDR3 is TGTGCCAGCAGCGGCGGGAGGCTTATTACCGGGGAGCTGTTTTTT.

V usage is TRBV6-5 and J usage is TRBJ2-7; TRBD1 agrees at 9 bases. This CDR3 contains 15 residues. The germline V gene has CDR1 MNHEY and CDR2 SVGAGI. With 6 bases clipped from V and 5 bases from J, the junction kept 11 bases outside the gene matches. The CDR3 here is CASSYFGRQGDEQYF. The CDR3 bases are TGTGCCAGCAGCTATTTTGGGCGACAGGGGGACGAGCAGTACTTC.

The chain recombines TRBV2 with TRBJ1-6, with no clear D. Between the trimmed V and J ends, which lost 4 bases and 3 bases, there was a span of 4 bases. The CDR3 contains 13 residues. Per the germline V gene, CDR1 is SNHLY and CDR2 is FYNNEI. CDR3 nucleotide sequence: TGTGCCAGCAGTGGCAGCTATAATTCACCCCTCCACTTT. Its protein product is CASSGSYNSPLHF.

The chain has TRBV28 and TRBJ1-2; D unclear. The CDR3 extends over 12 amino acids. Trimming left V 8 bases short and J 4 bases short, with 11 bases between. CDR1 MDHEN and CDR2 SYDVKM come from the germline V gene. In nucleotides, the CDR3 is TGTGCCAGCGAGCGGCCCCCCTATGGCTACACCTTC. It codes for CASERPPYGYTF.

The CDR3 loop is CASSFLTDTEAFF. CDR3 nucleotides: TGTGCCAGCAGCTTCTTGACAGACACTGAAGCTTTCTTT. This rearrangement joins TRBV7-9 to TRBJ1-1, with D perhaps matching TRBD1 (5 bases). V gave up 3 bases and J gave up 3 bases, with 8 bases separating them. The germline V gene has CDR1 SEHNR and CDR2 FQNEAQ (reference sequence). There are 13 residues in the CDR3.

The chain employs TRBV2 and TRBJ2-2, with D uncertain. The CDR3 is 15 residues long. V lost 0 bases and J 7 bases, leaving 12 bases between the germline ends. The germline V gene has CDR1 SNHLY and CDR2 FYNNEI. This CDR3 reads CASSEALTAIGELFF. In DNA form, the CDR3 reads TGTGCCAGCAGTGAAGCGCTAACAGCCATCGGGGAGCTGTTTTTT.

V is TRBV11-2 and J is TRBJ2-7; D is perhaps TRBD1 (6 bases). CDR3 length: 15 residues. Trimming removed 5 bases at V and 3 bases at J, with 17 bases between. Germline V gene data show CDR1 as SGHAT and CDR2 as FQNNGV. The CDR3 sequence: CASSPLQGRDYEQYF. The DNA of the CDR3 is TGTGCCAGCAGCCCCCTACAGGGTAGGGACTACGAGCAGTACTTC.

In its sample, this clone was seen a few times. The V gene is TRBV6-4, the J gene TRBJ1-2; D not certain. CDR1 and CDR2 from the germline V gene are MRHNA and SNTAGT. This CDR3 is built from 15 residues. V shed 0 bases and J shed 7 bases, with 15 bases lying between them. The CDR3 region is CASSDSRVWNAGYTF. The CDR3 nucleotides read TGTGCCAGCAGTGACTCGAGGGTTTGGAACGCTGGCTACACCTTC.

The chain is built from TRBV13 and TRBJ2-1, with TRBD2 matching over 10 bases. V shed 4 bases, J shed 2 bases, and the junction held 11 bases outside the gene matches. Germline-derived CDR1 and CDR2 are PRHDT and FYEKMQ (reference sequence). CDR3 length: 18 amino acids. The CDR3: CASSSKTRTSGTYNEQFF. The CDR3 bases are TGTGCCAGCAGCTCAAAAACCCGGACTAGCGGTACCTACAATGAGCAGTTCTTC. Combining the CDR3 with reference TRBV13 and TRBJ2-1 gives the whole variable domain AAGVIQSPRHLIKEKRETATLKCYPIPRHDTVYWYQQGPGQDPQFLISFYEKMQSDKGSIPDRFSAQQFSDYHSELNMSSLELGDSALYFCASSSKTRTSGTYNEQFFGPGTRLTVL.

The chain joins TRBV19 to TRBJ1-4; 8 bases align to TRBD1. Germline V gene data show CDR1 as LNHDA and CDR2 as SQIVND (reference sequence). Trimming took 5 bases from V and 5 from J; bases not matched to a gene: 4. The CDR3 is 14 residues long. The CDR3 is CASSARDRNEKLFF. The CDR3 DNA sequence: TGTGCCAGTAGTGCTCGGGACAGGAATGAAAAACTGTTTTTT.

Here the CDR3 reads CASIAGTSGADTQYF. CDR3 nucleotides: TGCGCCAGCATAGCCGGGACTAGCGGGGCAGATACGCAGTATTTT. The chain carries TRBV10-2 and TRBJ2-3; 13 bases map to TRBD2. Germline loops: CDR1 WSHSY, CDR2 SAAADI. The CDR3 has 15 amino acids. V shed 7 bases and J 4 bases; nucleotides not matched to a gene: 5.

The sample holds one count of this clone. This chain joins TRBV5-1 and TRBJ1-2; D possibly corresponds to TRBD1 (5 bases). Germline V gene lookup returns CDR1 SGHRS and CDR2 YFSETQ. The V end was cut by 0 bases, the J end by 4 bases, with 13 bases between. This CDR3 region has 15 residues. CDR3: CASSLEGAGLYGYTF. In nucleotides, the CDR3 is TGCGCCAGCAGCTTGGAAGGGGCAGGGCTCTATGGCTACACCTTC.

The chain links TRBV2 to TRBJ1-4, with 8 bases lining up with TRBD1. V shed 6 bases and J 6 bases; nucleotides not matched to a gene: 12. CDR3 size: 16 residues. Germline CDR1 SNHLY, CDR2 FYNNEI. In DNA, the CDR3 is TGTGCCAGCAGCCGTGGACCGGGACAGGCGGATGAAAAACTGTTTTTT. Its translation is CASSRGPGQADEKLFF.

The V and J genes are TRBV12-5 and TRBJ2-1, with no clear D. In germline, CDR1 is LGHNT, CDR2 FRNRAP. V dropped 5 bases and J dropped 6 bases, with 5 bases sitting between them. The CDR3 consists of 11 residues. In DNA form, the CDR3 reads TGTGCTAGTGGTAGAGGCAATGAGCAGTTCTTC. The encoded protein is CASGRGNEQFF.

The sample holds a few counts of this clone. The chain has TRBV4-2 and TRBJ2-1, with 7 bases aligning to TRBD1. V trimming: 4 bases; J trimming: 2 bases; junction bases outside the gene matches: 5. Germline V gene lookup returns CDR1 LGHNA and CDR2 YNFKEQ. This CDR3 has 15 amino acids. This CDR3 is CASSRSGTAYNEQFF. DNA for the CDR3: TGTGCCAGCAGCCGCTCCGGGACAGCCTACAATGAGCAGTTCTTC.

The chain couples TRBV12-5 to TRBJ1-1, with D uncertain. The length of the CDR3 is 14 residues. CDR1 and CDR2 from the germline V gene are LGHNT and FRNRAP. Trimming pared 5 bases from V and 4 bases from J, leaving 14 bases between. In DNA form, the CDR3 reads TGTGCTAGTGGTGCAAGGGCGGGGAGCACTGAAGCTTTCTTT. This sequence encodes CASGARAGSTEAFF.

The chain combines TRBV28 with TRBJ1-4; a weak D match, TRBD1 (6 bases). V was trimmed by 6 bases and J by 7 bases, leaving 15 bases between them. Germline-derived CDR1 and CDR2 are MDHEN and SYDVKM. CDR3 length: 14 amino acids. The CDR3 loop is CASSHRDYGEKLFF. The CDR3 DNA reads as TGTGCCAGCAGCCACAGGGATTACGGTGAAAAACTGTTTTTT.